This entry is about one TCR beta chain. This entry belongs to a study of blood T cell repertoires in COVID-19. At the level of the study: Acute-phase and convalescent COVID-19 samples originated in the United States, Italy and Spain.

Trimming shortened V by 5 bases and J by 5 bases, and 12 bases separated the two germline ends. CDR3 size: 14 residues. The germline V gene encodes CDR1 SNHLY and CDR2 FYNNEI. Profiling relied on immunoSEQ multiplex PCR, and the TCRdb table lists in-frame clones only, not all of them. The table includes 150,000 to 200,000 clones, 88% detected once. The chain carries TRBV2 and TRBJ1-4; the D gene is possibly TRBD1 (5 bases). Sequencing used peripheral blood. The clonotype comes from a man aged 55-75 years with acute or convalescent COVID-19. The CDR3 region is CASSPGFGNEKLFF. The CDR3 DNA is TGTGCCAGCAGTCCAGGGTTTGGGAATGAAAAACTGTTTTTT.